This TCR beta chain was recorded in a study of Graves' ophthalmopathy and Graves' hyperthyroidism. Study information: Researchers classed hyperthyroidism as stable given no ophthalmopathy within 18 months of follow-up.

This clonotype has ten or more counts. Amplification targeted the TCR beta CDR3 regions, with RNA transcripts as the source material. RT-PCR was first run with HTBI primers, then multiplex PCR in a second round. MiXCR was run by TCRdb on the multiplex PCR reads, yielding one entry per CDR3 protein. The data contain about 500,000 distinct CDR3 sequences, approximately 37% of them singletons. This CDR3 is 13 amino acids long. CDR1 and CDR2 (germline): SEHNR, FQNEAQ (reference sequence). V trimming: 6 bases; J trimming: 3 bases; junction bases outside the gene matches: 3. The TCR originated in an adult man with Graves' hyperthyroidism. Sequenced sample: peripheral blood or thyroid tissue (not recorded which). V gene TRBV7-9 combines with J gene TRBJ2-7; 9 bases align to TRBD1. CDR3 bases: TGTGCCAGCAGTGACAGGGGGGACTACGAGCAGTACTTC. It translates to CASSDRGDYEQYF.